Listed below are T cell receptor beta chains from one sample, sequenced in a study of blood T cell repertoires in COVID-19. Sequencing was performed with immunoSEQ multiplex PCR; in TCRdb, only in-frame clones are kept and a portion is missing. The table lists about 360,000 clones, about 88% of them singletons. What was sequenced was peripheral blood. These receptors were collected from a human donor in a cohort sampled during active COVID-19. The CDR3 runs from the conserved cysteine through the conserved F or W.

v_call	j_call	cdr3_aa
TRBV7-3	TRBJ2-2	CASSFAPGQLNTGELFF
TRBV11-2	TRBJ2-7	CASSALQGYSYEQYF
TRBV5-1	TRBJ1-5	CASSLGQADSNQPQHF
TRBV13	TRBJ2-1	CASSLGYYAYNEQFF
TRBV10-2	TRBJ1-1	CASSEADTEAFF
TRBV28	TRBJ2-1	CASKGPPGLAGFYNEQFF
TRBV7-9	TRBJ1-1	CASSYTPETVNTEAFF
TRBV3-1/TRBV3-2	TRBJ2-5	CASSQPSFWGWETQYF
TRBV19	TRBJ1-1	CASKDRDTEAFF
TRBV7-8	TRBJ2-7	CASSLGLDRGSYEQYF